These T cell receptor beta chains were read from a single sample in a study of cytomegalovirus exposure and HLA in healthy donors. Sequencing used immunoSEQ multiplex PCR; TCRdb keeps in-frame clones, though not all of them. In the table there are about 98,000 clones, under 75% of which are singletons. Sequenced sample: PBMCs. The receptors come from a man aged 45 to 65 in good health and CMV-seronegative. Each CDR3 is given with its conserved first and last residue. The D gene is left open where the match is weak. Only some rows state a clone size, as once, few, many or a class for expanded clones.

size,J,V,D,CDR3,DNA
-,TRBJ1-4,TRBV30,-,CAWSVLEEKLFF,TGTGCCTGGAGTGTACTTGAGGAAAAACTGTTTTTT
-,TRBJ1-3,TRBV15,-,CATSNQDSGNTIYF,TGTGCCACCAGCAACCAGGACAGTGGAAACACCATATATTTT
-,TRBJ2-7,TRBV5-1,TRBD1,CASSFGVRQGQYEQYF,TGCGCCAGCAGCTTTGGAGTTCGACAGGGTCAGTACGAGCAGTACTTC
few,TRBJ1-2,TRBV11-2,-,CASNPGQSNYGYTF,TGTGCCAGCAACCCCGGACAGTCTAACTATGGCTACACCTTC
-,TRBJ1-4,TRBV6-1,TRBD1,CASSEAIGGTGFF,TGTGCCAGCAGTGAAGCCATAGGGGGGACAGGGTTTTTT
few,TRBJ1-1,TRBV6-5,-,CASSYRARGNAEAFF,TGTGCCAGCAGTTACCGGGCAAGGGGAAACGCTGAAGCTTTCTTT
-,TRBJ1-2,TRBV11-2,-,CASGGQNYGYTF,TGTGCCAGCGGAGGACAGAACTATGGCTACACCTTC
-,TRBJ2-1,TRBV9,-,CASSQTGDNEQFF,TGTGCCAGCAGCCAGACGGGGGACAATGAGCAGTTCTTC
-,TRBJ2-7,TRBV11-3,-,CASPTREQYF,TGTGCCAGCCCTACCCGGGAGCAGTACTTC
-,TRBJ1-1,TRBV28,-,CASRTGWVNTEAFF,TGTGCCAGCAGAACAGGCTGGGTGAACACTGAAGCTTTCTTT
few,TRBJ1-1,TRBV6-1,TRBD1,CASRPQGPPTTEAFF,TGTGCCAGCAGACCACAGGGGCCCCCAACCACTGAAGCTTTCTTT
-,TRBJ2-2,TRBV13,TRBD2,CASSHPGLAIRTGELFF,TGTGCCAGCAGCCACCCGGGACTAGCGATAAGAACCGGGGAGCTGTTTTTT
-,TRBJ2-7,TRBV18,TRBD1,CASSPPPGQGNSYEQYF,TGTGCCAGCTCACCACCGCCGGGACAGGGAAACTCCTACGAGCAGTACTTC
-,TRBJ2-1,TRBV28,TRBD1,CASSSDRNNEQFF,TGTGCCAGCAGCTCGGACAGGAACAATGAGCAGTTCTTC
-,TRBJ2-3,TRBV10-1,-,CASSLHRTDTQYF,TGCGCCAGCAGCCTCCACAGAACAGATACGCAGTATTTT
-,TRBJ1-1,TRBV4-3,-,CASSQDKRLEAFF,TGCGCCAGCAGCCAAGATAAGCGGTTGGAAGCTTTCTTT
few,TRBJ1-1,TRBV6-6,-,CASSYQTGEAFF,TGTGCCAGCAGTTACCAGACTGGTGAAGCTTTCTTT
-,TRBJ1-6,TRBV27,-,CASSFGFQGQSPLHF,TGTGCCAGCTCCTTTGGGTTTCAGGGACAATCACCCCTCCACTTT
-,TRBJ2-7,TRBV28,-,CASSLLATLSYEQYF,TGTGCCAGCAGTTTATTGGCCACCCTCTCCTACGAGCAGTACTTC
-,TRBJ2-7,TRBV10-3,-,CAIRGDRAYEQYF,TGTGCCATCAGGGGTGACAGAGCCTACGAGCAGTACTTC
-,TRBJ1-1,TRBV4-2,TRBD1,CASSPRTGGNTEAFF,TGTGCCAGCAGCCCCCGGACAGGGGGGAACACTGAAGCTTTCTTT
-,TRBJ2-3,TRBV7-9,-,CSSSLQSDTQYF,TGTTCCAGCAGCTTACAATCAGATACGCAGTATTTT
-,TRBJ1-1,TRBV27,TRBD1,CASSFSRQQGVGPGAFF,TGTGCCAGCAGTTTCTCACGCCAACAGGGGGTGGGACCGGGAGCTTTCTTT
-,TRBJ1-2,TRBV7-9,-,CASSNRDYGYTF,TGTGCCAGCAGCAACCGGGACTATGGCTACACCTTC
-,TRBJ2-5,TRBV10-2,TRBD2,CASSDSREGLGETQYF,TGCGCCAGCAGTGATTCGCGGGAGGGCCTCGGAGAGACCCAGTACTTC
once,TRBJ2-1,TRBV6-5,-,CASKWPGWDEQFF,TGTGCCAGCAAATGGCCAGGGTGGGATGAGCAGTTCTTC
few,TRBJ2-7,TRBV6-5,TRBD2,CASSSGGTHSSYEQYF,TGTGCCAGCAGTTCGGGGGGGACTCATAGCTCCTACGAGCAGTACTTC
-,TRBJ1-1,TRBV6-5,-,CASSVVWGDTEAFF,TGTGCCAGCAGTGTGGTGTGGGGGGACACTGAAGCTTTCTTT
-,TRBJ1-6,TRBV27,-,CASSFGARNSPLHF,TGTGCCAGCAGTTTTGGGGCCCGTAATTCACCCCTCCACTTT
-,TRBJ2-1,TRBV9,-,CASSVVGTGYNEQFF,TGTGCCAGCAGCGTAGTGGGCACAGGCTACAATGAGCAGTTCTTC
-,TRBJ2-3,TRBV9,-,CASSVVGVSTDTQYF,TGTGCCAGCAGCGTAGTGGGAGTCTCCACAGATACGCAGTATTTT
-,TRBJ2-4,TRBV6-1,-,CASSELPDRSKNIQYF,TGTGCCAGCAGTGAACTCCCTGACAGATCCAAAAACATTCAGTACTTC
-,TRBJ2-1,TRBV19,TRBD2,CASSTRLTGGNNEQFF,TGTGCCAGTAGTACTCGTCTAACGGGAGGTAACAATGAGCAGTTCTTC
-,TRBJ2-7,TRBV6-5,TRBD2,CASSSAGVNEQYF,TGTGCCAGCAGTTCTGCGGGAGTAAACGAGCAGTACTTC
once,TRBJ2-3,TRBV6-5,TRBD2,CASSYGLAGGTDTQYF,TGTGCCAGCAGTTACGGTCTAGCGGGGGGGACAGATACGCAGTATTTT
once,TRBJ2-1,TRBV6-1,-,CASTGGYNEQFF,TGTGCCAGCACCGGGGGCTACAATGAGCAGTTCTTC
-,TRBJ2-7,TRBV11-2,-,CASSLQGSGEQYF,TGTGCCAGCAGCTTGCAGGGTTCTGGGGAGCAGTACTTC
few,TRBJ1-1,TRBV5-5,-,CASSLIGIGDTEAFF,TGTGCCAGCAGCTTGATCGGGATTGGGGACACTGAAGCTTTCTTT
-,TRBJ1-3,TRBV27,-,CASSPTREIGNTIYF,TGTGCCAGCAGCCCAACGAGGGAGATAGGAAACACCATATATTTT
-,TRBJ1-1,TRBV4-2,-,CASSQEEGDSSEAFF,TGTGCCAGCAGCCAAGAAGAGGGGGATTCGTCTGAAGCTTTCTTT
-,TRBJ1-1,TRBV21-1,-,CASSMRGAVRKWGSNTEAFF,TGTGCCAGCAGCATGCGGGGGGCGGTTCGTAAATGGGGATCGAACACTGAAGCTTTCTTT
few,TRBJ2-3,TRBV6-1,-,CASRDSMVTDTQYF,TGTGCCAGCAGAGACTCGATGGTCACAGATACGCAGTATTTT